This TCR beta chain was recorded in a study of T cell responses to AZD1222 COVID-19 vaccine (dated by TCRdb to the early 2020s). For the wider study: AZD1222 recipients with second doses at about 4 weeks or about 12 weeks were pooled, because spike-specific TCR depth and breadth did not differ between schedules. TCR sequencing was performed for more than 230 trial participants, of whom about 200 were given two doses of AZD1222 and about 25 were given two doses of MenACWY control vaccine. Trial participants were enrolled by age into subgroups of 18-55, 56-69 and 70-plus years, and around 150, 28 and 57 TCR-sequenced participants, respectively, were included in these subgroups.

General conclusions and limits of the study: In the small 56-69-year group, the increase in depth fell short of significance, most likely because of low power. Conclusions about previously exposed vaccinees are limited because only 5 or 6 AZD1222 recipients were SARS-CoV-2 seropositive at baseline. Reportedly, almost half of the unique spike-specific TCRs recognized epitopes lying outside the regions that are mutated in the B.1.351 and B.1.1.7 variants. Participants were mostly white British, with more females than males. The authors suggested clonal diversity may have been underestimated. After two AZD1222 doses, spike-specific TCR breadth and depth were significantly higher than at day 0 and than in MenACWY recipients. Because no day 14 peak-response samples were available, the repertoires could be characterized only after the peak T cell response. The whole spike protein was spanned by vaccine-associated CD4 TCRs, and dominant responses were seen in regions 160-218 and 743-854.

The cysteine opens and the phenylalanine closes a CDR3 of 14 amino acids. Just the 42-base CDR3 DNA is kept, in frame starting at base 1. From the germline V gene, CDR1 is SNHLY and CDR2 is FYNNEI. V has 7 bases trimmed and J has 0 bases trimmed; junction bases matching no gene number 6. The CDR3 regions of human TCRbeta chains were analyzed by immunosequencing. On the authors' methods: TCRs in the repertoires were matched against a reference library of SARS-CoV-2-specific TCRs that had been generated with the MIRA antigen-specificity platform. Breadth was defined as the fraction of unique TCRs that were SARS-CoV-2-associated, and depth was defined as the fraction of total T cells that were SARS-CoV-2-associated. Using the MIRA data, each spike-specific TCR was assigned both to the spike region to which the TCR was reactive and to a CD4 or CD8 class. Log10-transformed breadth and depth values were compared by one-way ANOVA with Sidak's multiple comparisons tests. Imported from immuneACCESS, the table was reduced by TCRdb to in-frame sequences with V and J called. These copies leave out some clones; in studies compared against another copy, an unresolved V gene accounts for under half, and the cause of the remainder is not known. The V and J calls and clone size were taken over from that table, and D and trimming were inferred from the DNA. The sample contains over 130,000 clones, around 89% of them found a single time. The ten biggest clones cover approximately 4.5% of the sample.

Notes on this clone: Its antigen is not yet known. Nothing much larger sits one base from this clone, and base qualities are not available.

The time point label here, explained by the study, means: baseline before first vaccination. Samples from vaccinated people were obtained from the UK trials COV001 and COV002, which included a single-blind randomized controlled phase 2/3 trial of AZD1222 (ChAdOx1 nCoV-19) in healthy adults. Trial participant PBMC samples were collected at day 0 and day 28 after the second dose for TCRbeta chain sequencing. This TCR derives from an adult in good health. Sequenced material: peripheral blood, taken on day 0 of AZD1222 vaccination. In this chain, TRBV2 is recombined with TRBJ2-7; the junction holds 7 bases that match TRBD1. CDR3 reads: CASTGQESSYEQYF. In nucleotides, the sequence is TGTGCCAGCACCGGACAGGAGAGCTCCTACGAGCAGTACTTC.